The 22 T cell receptor beta chains below come from one sample, sequenced in a study of cytomegalovirus exposure and HLA in healthy donors. Both 60 Vbeta primers and 13 Jbeta primers went into the PCR. Here immunoSEQ multiplex PCR was the method, and the copy in TCRdb shows in-frame clones only, minus some. The profile shows around 130,000 clones, roughly 90% of them singletons. Sequenced sample: PBMCs. These receptors were obtained from a middle-aged woman in good health and CMV-seronegative.

The chain has TRBV29-1 and TRBJ1-1; weak D call: TRBD1 (5 bases). The CDR3 runs to 11 residues. CDR1 is SQVTM, CDR2 ANQGSEA, per germline. V was shortened by 5 bases and J by 5 bases, with 9 bases between the two germline ends. The CDR3 nucleotides read TGCAGCGTTAGTTCAGGGACTGAAGCTTTCTTT. The encoded protein is CSVSSGTEAFF. The whole variable domain, filled in from reference TRBV29-1 and TRBJ1-1, reads SAVISQKPSRDICQRGTSLTIQCQVDSQVTMMFWYRQQPGQSLTLIATANQGSEATYESGFVIDKFPISRPNLTFSTLTVSNMSPEDSSIYLCSVSSGTEAFFGQGTRLTVV.

The chain links TRBV5-1 to TRBJ1-2; 9 nucleotides agree with TRBD1. Germline loops: CDR1 SGHRS, CDR2 YFSETQ. The CDR3 loop spans 16 amino acids. V was pared by 0 bases and J by 3 bases, with 6 bases of the junction left unmatched. The CDR3 reads CASSLGNTGGDYGYTF. In DNA form, the CDR3 reads TGCGCCAGCAGCTTGGGGAATACAGGGGGCGACTATGGCTACACCTTC.

A single count supports this clone. The chain has TRBV11-3 and TRBJ2-3, with 10 bases matching TRBD1. Germline V gene data show CDR1 as SGHNT and CDR2 as YENEEA. This CDR3 is 16 amino acids long. The ends lost 5 bases at V and 2 bases at J; junction bases unmatched: 7. The CDR3 DNA reads TGTGCCAGCAGCGCGGGACAGGGGCTAAACACAGATACGCAGTATTTT. Translated, it gives CASSAGQGLNTDTQYF.

The chain recombines TRBV7-9 with TRBJ1-4, with a weak D call TRBD1 (6 bases). This CDR3 region has 14 residues. Looked up from germline, CDR1 is SEHNR and CDR2 is FQNEAQ (reference sequence). V lost 5 bases to trimming and J lost 1 base, with 8 bases between them. The CDR3 sequence: CASSPGVTNEKLFF. The CDR3 DNA sequence: TGTGCCAGCAGCCCAGGGGTAACTAATGAAAAACTGTTTTTT.

The chain carries TRBV29-1 and TRBJ2-7; D is possibly TRBD1 (5 bases). CDR3 size: 12 residues. Trimming removed 4 bases at V and 0 bases at J, with 7 bases between. CDR1 is SQVTM and CDR2 is ANQGSEA in the germline V gene. The CDR3 DNA sequence: TGCAGCGTTGGGGGCAACTCCTACGAGCAGTACTTC. Amino acid sequence: CSVGGNSYEQYF.

This chain joins TRBV10-2 and TRBJ2-3; 10 positions agree with TRBD2. Germline V gene sequence: CDR1 WSHSY, CDR2 SAAADI. This CDR3 is built from 14 residues. V lost 10 bases to trimming and J lost 1 base; unmatched junction nucleotides: 5. CDR3: CAILAGRGTDTQYF. The CDR3 nucleotides read TGCGCCATACTAGCGGGGAGGGGCACAGATACGCAGTATTTT.

The rearrangement links TRBV7-6 to TRBJ2-7; D ambiguous. This CDR3 is 13 amino acids long. In germline, CDR1 is SGHVS, CDR2 FNYEAQ. Trimming stripped 5 bases from V and 3 bases from J, with 11 bases between. CDR3: CASSRVANYEQYF. For the CDR3, the DNA is TGTGCCAGCAGCCGGGTGGCCAACTACGAGCAGTACTTC.

The gene calls are TRBV5-4 and TRBJ2-1; 7 nucleotides line up with TRBD2. This CDR3 is built from 16 residues. The germline CDR1 and CDR2 sequences are SGHNT and YYREEE (reference sequence). The V and J ends lost 4 bases and 6 bases, in that order; junction bases with no gene match: 13. DNA of the CDR3: TGTGCCAGCAGCCTGCCGGGGAGGGGACTCACCAATGAGCAGTTCTTC. Translated: CASSLPGRGLTNEQFF. Full variable domain (remainder filled in from reference TRBV5-4 and TRBJ2-1): ETGVTQSPTHLIKTRGQQVTLRCSSQSGHNTVSWYQQALGQGPQFIFQYYREEENGRGNFPPRFSGLQFPNYSSELNVNALELDDSALYLCASSLPGRGLTNEQFFGPGTRLTVL.

The chain is built from TRBV7-6 and TRBJ2-7; 10 nucleotides agree with TRBD1. Germline lookup yields CDR1 SGHVS and CDR2 FNYEAQ. Trimming at V came to 5 bases and at J to 3 bases, leaving 4 bases not matched to a gene. CDR3 length equals 14 residues. The CDR3 sequence: CASSPRTGGYEQYF. CDR3 in DNA: TGTGCCAGCAGCCCCCGGACAGGGGGCTACGAGCAGTACTTC.

V is TRBV10-3 and J is TRBJ1-4, with 7 bases lining up with TRBD1. Germline loops: CDR1 ENHRY, CDR2 SYGVKD. Trimming cost V 3 bases and J 5 bases; bases outside gene matches: 3. CDR3 length: 14 residues. The CDR3 loop reads CAISEDRVNEKLFF. In DNA, the CDR3 is TGTGCCATCAGTGAAGACAGGGTAAATGAAAAACTGTTTTTT.

The chain has TRBV10-3 and TRBJ2-3; 7 bases line up with TRBD2. The CDR3 contains 17 residues. The junction had 14 bases not matched to a gene; V was cut back by 3 bases and J by 5 bases. In germline, CDR1 is ENHRY, CDR2 SYGVKD. The chain's CDR3 is CAISDPGLAGSGDTQYF. CDR3 in DNA: TGTGCCATCAGTGATCCCGGCTTAGCGGGCTCGGGAGATACGCAGTATTTT.

The chain recombines TRBV28 with TRBJ2-1; TRBD2 matches 7 bases. This CDR3 is 15 amino acids long. Unmatched junction bases numbered 7, after V lost 6 bases and J lost 2 bases. Germline loops: CDR1 MDHEN, CDR2 SYDVKM. CDR3 protein: CASRGGGGTYNEQFF. In DNA form, the CDR3 reads TGTGCCAGCAGGGGTGGGGGGGGGACCTACAATGAGCAGTTCTTC.

V and J are TRBV27 and TRBJ2-7; TRBD2 might be the D (5 bases). Germline CDR1 and CDR2: MNHEY and SMNVEV (reference sequence). The ends were cut back, 2 bases at V and 3 bases at J, with 5 bases in the middle. The CDR3 has 12 residues. The CDR3 region has the DNA TGTGCCAGCAGTTTACGGGGCTACGAGCAGTACTTC. It codes for CASSLRGYEQYF.

V usage is TRBV7-6 and J usage is TRBJ2-1, with 7 bases identical to TRBD2. The trim removed 3 bases at V and 0 bases at J, leaving 8 bases unmatched. CDR1 is SGHVS, CDR2 FNYEAQ, per germline. The CDR3 sequence is 17 residues long. The CDR3: CASSLIVAGHSYNEQFF. The CDR3 region has the DNA TGTGCCAGCAGCTTGATAGTAGCGGGCCACTCCTACAATGAGCAGTTCTTC.

The rearrangement links TRBV30 to TRBJ1-2; the D gene is possibly TRBD1 (6 bases). Germline assignment: CDR1 GTSNPN and CDR2 SVGIG (reference sequence). V was cut by 2 bases and J by 4 bases, with 11 bases left in between. The CDR3 loop spans 13 amino acids. The chain's CDR3 is CAWSLARGYGYTF. In DNA, the CDR3 is TGTGCCTGGAGTTTAGCCAGGGGCTATGGCTACACCTTC.

In DNA, the CDR3 is TGTGCCAGCAGCCGAGGAGTCTCATCGGGGGAGACCCAGTACTTC. It translates to CASSRGVSSGETQYF. The genes are TRBV7-8 and TRBJ2-5; tentative D call: TRBD2 (5 bases). The CDR3 is made up of 15 amino acids. CDR1 is SGHVS, CDR2 FQNEAQ, per germline. The V end was cut by 5 bases, the J end by 5 bases, with 18 bases between.

The chain recombines TRBV25-1 with TRBJ2-5; tentatively, D is TRBD1 (6 bases). With the DNA end fitting TRBJ2-7 better, the J assignment may be wrong. Germline assignment: CDR1 MGHDK and CDR2 SYGVNS. CDR3 length equals 11 residues. The CDR3 loop reads CASSRGPEQYF. For the CDR3, the DNA is TGTGCCAGCAGCAGGGGTCCCGAGCAGTACTTC.

The gene calls are TRBV11-2 and TRBJ2-1, with TRBD2 matching 14 bases. The germline V gene encodes CDR1 SGHAT and CDR2 FQNNGV. This CDR3 has 13 amino acids. V lost 11 bases and J lost 9; bases outside the gene matches: 6. CDR3 sequence: CAGGLAGVAEQFF. The DNA of the CDR3 is TGTGCCGGGGGACTAGCGGGAGTCGCTGAGCAGTTCTTC. The full variable domain, completed using reference TRBV11-2 and TRBJ2-1, is EAGVAQSPRYKIIEKRQSVAFWCNPISGHATLYWYQQILGQGPKLLIQFQNNGVVDDSQLPKDRFSAERLKGVDSTLKIQPAKLEDSAVYLCAGGLAGVAEQFFGPGTRLTVL.

This clone was counted a few times. CDR3 in amino acids: CASSSGGDFYNEQFF. For the CDR3, the DNA is TGTGCCAGCAGCAGCGGAGGAGACTTTTACAATGAGCAGTTCTTC. The chain is built from TRBV5-4 and TRBJ2-1; D may be TRBD2 (5 bases). The CDR3 extends over 15 amino acids. The germline V gene has CDR1 SGHNT and CDR2 YYREEE (reference sequence). The V end lost 4 bases, the J end lost 4 bases, and 15 bases lay between the germline ends.

The V gene is TRBV19, the J gene TRBJ1-1; D remains ambiguous. Per the germline V gene, CDR1 is LNHDA and CDR2 is SQIVND (reference sequence). The CDR3 loop spans 12 amino acids. V shed 5 bases and J shed 0 bases, with 4 bases lying between them. This chain's CDR3 is CASSELNTEAFF. The DNA of the CDR3 is TGTGCCAGTAGTGAGCTGAACACTGAAGCTTTCTTT. Full variable domain (remainder filled in from reference TRBV19 and TRBJ1-1): DGGITQSPKYLFRKEGQNVTLSCEQNLNHDAMYWYRQDPGQGLRLIYYSQIVNDFQKGDIAEGYSVSREKKESFPLTVTSAQKNPTAFYLCASSELNTEAFFGQGTRLTVV.

CDR3 sequence: CASGGAEQETQYF. CDR3 DNA sequence: TGTGCCAGCGGTGGAGCGGAACAAGAGACCCAGTACTTC. The V gene is TRBV6-6, the J gene TRBJ2-5; tentative D call: TRBD2 (5 bases). Trimming took 8 bases from V and 2 from J, leaving 12 bases between them. Per the germline V gene, CDR1 is MNHNY and CDR2 is SVGAGI (reference sequence). The length of the CDR3 is 13 residues.

This clone was observed a single time. The genes are TRBV9 and TRBJ2-6; D unresolved. The CDR3 extends over 14 amino acids. Germline V gene data show CDR1 as SGDLS and CDR2 as YYNGEE. V lost 4 bases to trimming and J lost 0 bases, with 5 bases between them. As DNA, the CDR3 is TGTGCCAGCAGCTTATACTCTGGGGCCAACGTCCTGACTTTC. Protein sequence: CASSLYSGANVLTF.